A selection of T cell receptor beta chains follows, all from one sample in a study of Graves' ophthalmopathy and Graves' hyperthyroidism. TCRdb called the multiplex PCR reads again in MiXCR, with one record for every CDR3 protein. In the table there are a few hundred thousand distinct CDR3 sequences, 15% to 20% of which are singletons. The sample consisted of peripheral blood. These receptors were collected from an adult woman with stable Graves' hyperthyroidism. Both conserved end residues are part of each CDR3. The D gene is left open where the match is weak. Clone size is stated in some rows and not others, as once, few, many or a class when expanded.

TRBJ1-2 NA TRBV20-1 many TGCAGTGCTAGCGGGGTTTCGAACAAGGTCTATGGCTACACCTTC CSASGVSNKVYGYTF
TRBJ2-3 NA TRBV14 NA TGTGCCAGCAGCCACACAGATACGCAGTATTTT CASSHTDTQYF
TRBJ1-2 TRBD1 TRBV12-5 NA TGTGCTAGTGGTGGGACAGCACTCTCGGGTTTGACCTTC CASGGTALSGLTF
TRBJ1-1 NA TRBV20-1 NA TGCAGGGCGTCAATGAACACTGAAGCTTTCTTT CRASMNTEAFF
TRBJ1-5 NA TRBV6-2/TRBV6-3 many TGTGCCAGCAGGCGGGGACTGACCAGATATAGCAATCAGCCCCAGCATTTT CASRRGLTRYSNQPQHF
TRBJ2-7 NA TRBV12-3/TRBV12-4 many TGTGCCAGCAGTCCTACAGGGCCCTACGAGCAGTACTTC CASSPTGPYEQYF
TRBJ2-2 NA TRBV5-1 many TGCGCCAGCATGAATCCCAAAGACACCGGGGAGCTGTTTTTT CASMNPKDTGELFF
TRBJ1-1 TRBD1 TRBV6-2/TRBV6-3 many TGTGCCACAGCGGGACAGGGGGCCACTGAAGCTTTCTTT CATAGQGATEAFF
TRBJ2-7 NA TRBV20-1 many TGCAGTGCGTATGGGGGGGCAGGTTACGGCGAGCAGTACTTC CSAYGGAGYGEQYF
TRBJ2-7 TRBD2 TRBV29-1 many TGCAGCGTTACTAGCGGGAGTATCTACGAGCAGTACTTC CSVTSGSIYEQYF
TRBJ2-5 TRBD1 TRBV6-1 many TGTGCCAGCAGTGCCACAGGGGGCGCAGAGACCCAGTACTTC CASSATGGAETQYF
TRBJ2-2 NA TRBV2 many TGTGCCAGCAGAAGGTCGGGCACCGGGGAGCTGTTTTTT CASRRSGTGELFF
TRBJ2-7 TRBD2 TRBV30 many TGTGCCTATAAAGCGGGAGGGCGGTACGAGCAGTACTTC CAYKAGGRYEQYF
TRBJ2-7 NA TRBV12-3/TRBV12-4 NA TGTGCCAGCAGCCTTGACGGCCGCCAACCAAACATCTACGAGCAGTACTTC CASSLDGRQPNIYEQYF
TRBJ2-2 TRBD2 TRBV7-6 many TGTGCCAGCAGCTTAATTCTAGCGGACACCGGGGAGCTGTTTTTT CASSLILADTGELFF
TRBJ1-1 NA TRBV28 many TGTGCCAGCACTGAAACGAACACTGAAGCTTTCTTT CASTETNTEAFF
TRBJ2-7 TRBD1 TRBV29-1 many TGCAGCGTTGGGAGGACAGGAGGTCTCTCCTACGAGCAGTACTTC CSVGRTGGLSYEQYF
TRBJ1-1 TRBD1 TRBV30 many TGTGCCTGGGCGACAGGGGGAGGGAGCACTGAAGCTTTCTTT CAWATGGGSTEAFF
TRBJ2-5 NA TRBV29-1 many TGCAGCGTTGAAGTCCCAGACCAAGAGACCCAGTACTTC CSVEVPDQETQYF
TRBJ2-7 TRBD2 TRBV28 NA TGTGCCAGCACGGGACTAACCTACGAGCAGTACTTC CASTGLTYEQYF
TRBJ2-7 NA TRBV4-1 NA TGCGCCAGCAGCCAAGATCAGGCCAGCTCCTACGAGCAGTACTTC CASSQDQASSYEQYF
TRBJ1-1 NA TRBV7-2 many TGTGCCAGCAGCTTAGGCCGCGGGGGGAACACTGAAGCTTTCTTT CASSLGRGGNTEAFF
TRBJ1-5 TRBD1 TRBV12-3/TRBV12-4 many TGTGCCAGCAGTTATGGGACAGGGACGTATCAGCCCCAGCATTTT CASSYGTGTYQPQHF
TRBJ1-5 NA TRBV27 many TGTGCCAGCAGTTCCGGAGGTCAGCCCCAGCATTTT CASSSGGQPQHF
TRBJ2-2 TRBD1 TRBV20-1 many TGCAGTGCCAGACAGGGGGCAGGCACCGGGGAGCTGTTTTTT CSARQGAGTGELFF
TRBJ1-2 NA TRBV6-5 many TGTGCCAGCAGTTACCAGGGCCCCTATGGCTACACCTTC CASSYQGPYGYTF
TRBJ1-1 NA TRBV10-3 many TGTGCCATCAGTGTGGACAGCCGGTCTCGTGAAGCTTTCTTT CAISVDSRSREAFF
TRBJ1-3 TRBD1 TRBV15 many TGTGCCACCAGCAGAACAGGGGCTCGCTCTGGAAACACCATATATTTT CATSRTGARSGNTIYF
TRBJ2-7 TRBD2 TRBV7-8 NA TGTGCCAGCAGCTTAATCGGGGGGACTAGCGGGAGATGCGAGCAGTACTTC CASSLIGGTSGRCEQYF
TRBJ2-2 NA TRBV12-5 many TGTGCTAGTGGTTTGGTTATAACTAGAGGCACCGGGGAGCTGTTTTTT CASGLVITRGTGELFF
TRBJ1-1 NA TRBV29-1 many TGCAGCGTTGCGATAGGGACATCCAAATTCAGCACTGAAGCTTTCTTT CSVAIGTSKFSTEAFF
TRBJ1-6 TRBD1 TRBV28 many TGTGCCAGCAGTTACGATCAGGGGGGGTATTCACCCCTCCACTTT CASSYDQGGYSPLHF
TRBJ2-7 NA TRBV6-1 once TGTGCCAGCAGTGAGGTGAGCTCCTACGAGCAGTACTTC CASSEVSSYEQYF
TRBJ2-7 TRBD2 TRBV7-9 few TGTGCCAGCAGCGGCGCGGGACTAGCGAGCTACGAGCAGTACTTC CASSGAGLASYEQYF
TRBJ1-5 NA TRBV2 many TGTGCCAGTCTAAGTGGAGTGGATAGCAATCAGCCCCAGCATTTT CASLSGVDSNQPQHF
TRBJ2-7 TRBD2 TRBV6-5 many TGTGCCAGCACCCATTTCGGGGGGGAGCAGTACTTC CASTHFGGEQYF
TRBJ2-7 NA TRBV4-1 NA TGCGCCAGCAGCCAATTGGGGGTAGGGGAGCAGTACTTC CASSQLGVGEQYF
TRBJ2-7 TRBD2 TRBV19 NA TGTGCCAGTAGTACCATACTAGCGGGGCAACCCTACGAGCAGTACTTC CASSTILAGQPYEQYF
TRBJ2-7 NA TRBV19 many TGTGCCAGTAGTACGCGGGGCCTATCCTACGAGCAGTACTTC CASSTRGLSYEQYF
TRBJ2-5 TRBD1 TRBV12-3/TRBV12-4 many TGTGCCAGCAGCCTAAGACAGGGTCCGCAAGAGACCCAGTACTTC CASSLRQGPQETQYF
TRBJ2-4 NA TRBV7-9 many TGTGCCAGCAGCTTGGACCGAAACATTCAGTACTTC CASSLDRNIQYF
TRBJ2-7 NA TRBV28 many TGTGCCAGCAGCCTCCGGGACGAAGGGTCCTACGAGCAGTACTTC CASSLRDEGSYEQYF
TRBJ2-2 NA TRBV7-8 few TGTGCCAGCAGCTTAGCAGGATTAGCGAGGGACACCGGGGAGCTGTTTTTT CASSLAGLARDTGELFF
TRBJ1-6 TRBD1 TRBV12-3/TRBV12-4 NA TGTGCCAGCAGTCCGCCCCCGGGACAGGGGGATTCACCCCTCCACTTT CASSPPPGQGDSPLHF
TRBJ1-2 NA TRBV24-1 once TGTGCCACCAGTGAGGGGAGAGGGGAAAATGGTTACACCTTC CATSEGRGENGYTF
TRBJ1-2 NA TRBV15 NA TGTGCCACCAGCAGACCCCATAGCGGTGCGGGGGGCTACACCTTC CATSRPHSGAGGYTF
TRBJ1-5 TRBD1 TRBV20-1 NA TGCAGTGCTGCAGAATCAGGGGGCGGGGGCAATCAGCCCCAGCATTTT CSAAESGGGGNQPQHF
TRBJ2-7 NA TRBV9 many TGTGCCAGCAGCGGGGGTCCTTCCTACGAGCAGTACTTC CASSGGPSYEQYF
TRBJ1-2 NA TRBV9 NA TGTGCCAGCAGCGCAGGGACCTCCCAGTGGGGCTACACCTTC CASSAGTSQWGYTF
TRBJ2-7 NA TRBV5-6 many TGTGCCAGCAGCCAAACTCCGGGACGCAGCTACGAGCAGTACTTC CASSQTPGRSYEQYF
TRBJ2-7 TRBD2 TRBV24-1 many TGTGCCACCTCGACCCGTCCAACGGTGGCGGGAGGGCCCTACGAGCAGTACTTC CATSTRPTVAGGPYEQYF
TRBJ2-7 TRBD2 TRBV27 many TGTGCCAGCAGAGCTCTAGCGGGAGGTATTTTCGAGCAGTACTTC CASRALAGGIFEQYF
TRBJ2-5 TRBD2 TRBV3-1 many TGTGCCAGCAGCCAAGAGGGCGGGAGACAAGAGACCCAGTACTTC CASSQEGGRQETQYF
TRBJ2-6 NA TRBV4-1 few TGCGCCAGCAGCCAAAACGGGGGGCCCCGGGTCCTGACTTTC CASSQNGGPRVLTF
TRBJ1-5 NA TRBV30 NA TGTGCCTGGAGAATCCCGCCCCAGCATTTT CAWRIPPQHF